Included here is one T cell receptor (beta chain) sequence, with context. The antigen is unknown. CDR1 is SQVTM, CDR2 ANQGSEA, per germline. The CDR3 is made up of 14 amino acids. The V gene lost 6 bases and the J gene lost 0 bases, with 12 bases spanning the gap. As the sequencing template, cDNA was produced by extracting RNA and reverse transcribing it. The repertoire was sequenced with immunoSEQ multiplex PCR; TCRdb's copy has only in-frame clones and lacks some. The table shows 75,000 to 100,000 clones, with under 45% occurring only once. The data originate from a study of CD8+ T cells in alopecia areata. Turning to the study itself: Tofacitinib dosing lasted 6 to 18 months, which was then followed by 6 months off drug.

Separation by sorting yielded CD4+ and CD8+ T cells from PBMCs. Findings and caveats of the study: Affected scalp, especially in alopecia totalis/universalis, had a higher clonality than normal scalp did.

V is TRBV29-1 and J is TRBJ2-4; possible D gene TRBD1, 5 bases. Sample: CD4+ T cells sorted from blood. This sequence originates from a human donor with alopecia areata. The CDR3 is CSVSREGAKNIQYF. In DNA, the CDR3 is TGCAGCGTCAGCAGGGAAGGAGCCAAAAACATTCAGTACTTC.